This T cell receptor beta chain stems from a study of cytomegalovirus exposure and HLA in healthy donors. Overall study results and limits: With further analysis later on, most CMV-associated TCR beta chains appeared HLA-restricted.

This clone has a handful of counts. Its antigen is unidentified. The germline CDR1 and CDR2 sequences are SGHRS and YFSETQ. The CDR3 is 15 amino acids. With 4 bases clipped from V and 2 bases from J, the junction kept 7 bases outside the gene matches. The PCR used 60 Vbeta and 13 Jbeta primers. The protocol was immunoSEQ multiplex PCR, while the TCRdb copy is restricted to in-frame clones and leaves out a portion. The sample yields 150,000 to 200,000 clones, approximately 85% seen once. The V and J genes are TRBV5-1 and TRBJ1-2, with TRBD1 matching over 8 bases. Sequences were obtained from PBMCs. This TCR was sampled from a woman in her forties or fifties in good health and CMV-seronegative. The CDR3 is CASSPRRQGNYGYTF. The CDR3 nucleotides are TGCGCCAGCAGCCCCCGGCGACAGGGGAACTATGGCTACACCTTC.